This T cell receptor beta chain originates from a study of cytomegalovirus exposure and HLA in healthy donors. Study results and caveats: Most TCR beta V segments were productive about 90% or about 30% of the time in an earlier analysis.

It was with 60 Vbeta and 13 Jbeta primers that the PCR ran. Here immunoSEQ multiplex PCR was the method, and the copy in TCRdb shows in-frame clones only, minus some. In the table there are approximately 90,000 clones, 76% of which are singletons. This clone was counted between two and nine times. Its antigen is currently unknown. Trimming cost V 0 bases and J 2 bases, with 11 bases left between them. From germline, CDR1 is LGHNA and CDR2 YNFKEQ. This CDR3 comprises 15 residues. Sequencing was done on a sample of PBMCs. The gene calls are TRBV4-2 and TRBJ2-7; tentatively, D is TRBD1 (6 bases). This receptor was identified in a man aged 35 to 55 in good health and CMV-seronegative. CDR3 loop: CASSQDPDRTYEQYF. The CDR3 nucleotides read TGTGCCAGCAGCCAAGATCCCGACAGGACCTACGAGCAGTACTTC.